This TCR beta chain emerged from a study of beta chain features in type 1 diabetes (dated by TCRdb to the late 2010s). In terms of the full investigation: Mean age, gender distribution, total cell number and subset yield were not different between patients and healthy donors. Regulatory and stem cell-like memory subsets were isolated from only 8 patients and roughly 8 healthy donors, whereas naive and central memory subsets came from all 30 or so donors. In the study, TCRB repertoires of sorted circulating CD4+ T cell subsets from recently diagnosed type 1 diabetes patients were compared with those of matched healthy donors. Across all samples, about 110 million sorted cells were examined, and cell number per subset correlated strongly with RNA yield.

This clone was counted only a few times. The clone's antigen remains unknown. No per-base quality is available; no much larger clone lies one base away. Each donor gave one peripheral blood draw, about 110 mL on average, collected into heparinised tubes. Using a panel that included CD45RO, CCR7, CD25, CD127, CD95 and CD27, naive, central memory, regulatory and stem cell-like memory CD4+ T cells were sorted on a BD FACSAria II. A purity above 95% was achieved for all sorted populations. PBMCs were separated immediately by Lymphoprep density gradient centrifugation and were stained directly, without being cultured. So that batch effects would be minimized, each experiment stained and sorted samples in pairs, pairing one healthy donor with one patient. The entire isolated RNA was reverse transcribed using the High Capacity cDNA Reverse Transcription Kit, and thus expressed TCRB transcripts were sequenced. Deep immunoSEQ sequencing was applied to naive, central memory and regulatory T cell samples, giving an average of approximately 3.8 million total reads per sample. Sorted cells were lysed in RLT buffer and RNA was extracted with DNase-treated RNeasy Micro or Mini kits, depending on cell number. Each cell subset was processed on its own to prevent cross-contamination, while patient and healthy donor samples were processed together. The immunoSEQ multiplex PCR was used to amplify TCRB sequences from cDNA, generating 87-bp fragments that spanned the CDR3 region. Sequencing of the amplicons was performed on the Illumina HiSeq platform. Under the source paper's analysis protocol: Synthetic template baselines were used to correct PCR bias computationally, reads within Hamming distance 2 were collapsed, and singletons that could not be merged were discarded. Reads were aligned against IMGT so that V, D and J genes, CDR3 length and insertions or deletions at six rearrangement sites could be assigned. Within each subset, clonotype counts were normalized to the number of sorted cells before true diversity and Gini coefficients were calculated with the tcR R package. Repertoire sharing was quantified using the overlap coefficient calculated on TCRB nucleotide sequences. As a proxy for the pre-selection repertoire, out-of-frame TCRB sequences from naive cells were analyzed. Entries here come from immuneACCESS through TCRdb and include only in-frame sequences with V and J called. Some clones fail to appear in such tables; in the studies checked, an unresolved V gene covers under half of the shortfall, and the cause of the remainder is unknown. From that table come the V and J calls and clone size; the DNA was used to work out D and trimming. The table for this sample lists around 500,000 clones; over 9.5% of them were counted only once. The ten largest clonotypes hold 0.04% to 0.05% of the sample.

General conclusions and limits of the study: Type 1 diabetes patients showed a moderate but significant shortening of TCRB CDR3 length in all four CD4+ subsets. Because cDNA was sequenced instead of genomic DNA, highly expressing activated cells could be over-represented, though the groups showed no difference in activation or CD3 levels. At VDJ recombination sites, patients with type 1 diabetes made fewer insertions and deleted more nucleotides, a pattern implying thymic rearrangement abnormalities. PCR may preferentially amplify shorter templates, but because patient and control samples were amplified and corrected together, any resulting skew would affect both groups equally. The naive, central memory and regulatory TCRB repertoires appeared to resemble one another more closely among patients than among healthy donors. Because small numbers of individuals were included in the HLA sub-analyses, any influence of HLA type on TCRB rearrangement was left unresolved.

The sequenced sample was naive CD4+ T cells from blood. The label giving this sample's cell subset or site can be read as: true naive CD4+ T cells. The receptor's source is a young woman in good health.

The nucleotides read TGTGCCAGCAGGTTCCGACATTTGGGCTTGGACTATGGCTACACCTTC. It translates as CASRFRHLGLDYGYTF. Rearrangement joined TRBV2 to TRBJ1-2; the D gene assignment is ambiguous. The CDR3 runs 16 amino acids, cysteine and phenylalanine included. Kept here is only the CDR3 DNA, which spans 48 bases and is read in frame from base 1. Via the germline V gene, CDR1 is SNHLY and CDR2 FYNNEI. Between the V and J ends, shortened by 6 bases and 3 bases respectively, the junction contains 20 bases.